The 29 T cell receptor beta chains in this list originate from one sample, sequenced in a study of cytomegalovirus exposure and HLA in healthy donors. 13 Jbeta primers and 60 Vbeta primers were used for the PCR. Only in-frame clones appear in the TCRdb table, and some are missing; sequencing was by immunoSEQ multiplex PCR. The data show fewer than 200,000 clones, roughly 12% seen once. Sample: PBMCs. The receptors originated from a man over 45 in good health and CMV-seropositive.

The rearrangement joins TRBV5-1 to TRBJ2-2; 11 bases align to TRBD2. Germline trimming cut 2 bases from V and 4 bases from J; bases unmatched to any gene: 7. Germline V CDR1 and CDR2: SGHRS, YFSETQ. CDR3 length equals 17 residues. The CDR3 sequence is CASSLRTSGGLTGELFF. The DNA of the CDR3 is TGCGCCAGCAGCTTAAGAACTAGCGGGGGTCTCACCGGGGAGCTGTTTTTT. Variable domain in full (rest from reference TRBV5-1 and TRBJ2-2): KAGVTQTPRYLIKTRGQQVTLSCSPISGHRSVSWYQQTPGQGLQFLFEYFSETQRNKGNFPGRFSGRQFSNSRSEMNVSTLELGDSALYLCASSLRTSGGLTGELFFGEGSRLTVL.

This clone has a handful of counts. The chain recombines TRBV7-9 with TRBJ2-4, with D maybe TRBD2 (5 bases). Germline CDR1 reads SEHNR; CDR2 reads FQNEAQ (reference sequence). This CDR3 is 17 amino acids long. V was trimmed by 2 bases and J by 0 bases, leaving 14 bases between them. The CDR3 spells CASSLTRWGEAKNIQYF. In DNA, the CDR3 is TGTGCCAGCAGCTTAACCCGGTGGGGAGAAGCCAAAAACATTCAGTACTTC.

This clone came up a few times. The CDR3, as DNA: TGTGCCAGCAGTCCGGCAGGCGTACATAATGAAAAACTGTTTTTT. Its translation is CASSPAGVHNEKLFF. The V call is TRBV27, the J call TRBJ1-4; D uncertain. This CDR3 has 15 amino acids. Trimming pared 5 bases from V and 4 bases from J, leaving 14 bases between. Germline CDR1 is MNHEY and CDR2 is SMNVEV (reference sequence).

The chain has TRBV4-1 and TRBJ2-2; 8 bases are a match to TRBD2. Losses at the gene ends were 6 bases for V and 0 bases for J; bases not matched to a gene: 3. In germline, CDR1 is MGHRA, CDR2 YSYEKL. The CDR3 length is 15 residues. Here the CDR3 reads CASRTAGANTGELFF. The CDR3 nucleotides read TGCGCCAGCAGAACAGCGGGAGCGAACACCGGGGAGCTGTTTTTT.

This clone was seen more than once but under ten times. The chain is built from TRBV4-3 and TRBJ1-4; D not certain. CDR1 is LGHNA and CDR2 is YSLEER in the germline V gene. The CDR3 extends over 15 amino acids. V was clipped by 0 bases and J by 7 bases, with 12 bases between them. CDR3: CASSQEGAGTEKLFF. DNA for the CDR3: TGCGCCAGCAGCCAAGAGGGAGCGGGTACTGAAAAACTGTTTTTT.

The genes are TRBV27 and TRBJ1-2; the match to TRBD1 covers 7 bases. There are 14 residues in the CDR3. CDR1 MNHEY and CDR2 SMNVEV come from the germline V gene (reference sequence). J gave up 4 bases and V 7 bases, and 9 bases lay outside the gene matches. The CDR3 region has the DNA TGTGCCAGCAAGTACCGGACAGGAAGCTATGGCTACACCTTC. Encoded protein: CASKYRTGSYGYTF.

V gene TRBV7-9 combines with J gene TRBJ1-5, with D unclear. CDR3 length: 15 amino acids. Trimming cost V 4 bases and J 8 bases, with 18 bases left between them. Germline V CDR1 and CDR2: SEHNR, FQNEAQ (reference sequence). CDR3 nucleotide sequence: TGTGCCAGCAGCTCCGATAGAGGCAGTTTCAAGCCCCAGCATTTT. This translates into CASSSDRGSFKPQHF.

This clone appeared a few times. This chain connects TRBV5-1 to TRBJ1-2, with a weak D call TRBD1 (5 bases). The CDR3 is 14 residues long. Trimming shortened V by 1 base and J by 1 base, and 8 bases separated the two germline ends. CDR1 is SGHRS and CDR2 is YFSETQ in the germline V gene. This CDR3 is CASSLRTSNYGYTF. The CDR3 nucleotides read TGCGCCAGCAGCTTGAGGACAAGTAACTATGGCTACACCTTC.

The V call is TRBV19, the J call TRBJ2-1; possible D gene TRBD2, 5 bases. Germline V gene sequence: CDR1 LNHDA, CDR2 SQIVND (reference sequence). The V and J ends lost 2 bases and 5 bases respectively, with 10 bases between them. This CDR3 is 14 amino acids long. The CDR3 nucleotides read TGTGCCAGTAGTATAATCGGGGTAGACAATGAGCAGTTCTTC. Translated: CASSIIGVDNEQFF.

J is TRBJ2-3 and V is TRBV7-9; a possible D gene is TRBD2 (5 bases). Germline V lookup: CDR1 SEHNR, CDR2 FQNEAQ (reference sequence). CDR3 size: 16 residues. Trimming took off 2 bases at V and 0 bases at J, with 12 bases between the two ends. The CDR3 region is CASSLTSGRSTDTQYF. In DNA form, the CDR3 reads TGTGCCAGCAGCTTAACAAGCGGACGGAGCACAGATACGCAGTATTTT. Complete variable domain (other parts from reference TRBV7-9 and TRBJ2-3): DTGVSQNPRHKITKRGQNVTFRCDPISEHNRLYWYRQTLGQGPEFLTYFQNEAQLEKSRLLSDRFSAERPKGSFSTLEIQRTEQGDSAMYLCASSLTSGRSTDTQYFGPGTRLTVL.

The chain couples TRBV9 to TRBJ1-2; D gene uncertain. Looked up from germline, CDR1 is SGDLS and CDR2 is YYNGEE. Trimming took off 0 bases at V and 5 bases at J, with 11 bases between the two ends. The CDR3 runs to 14 residues. Here the CDR3 reads CASSVALGPYGYTF. The CDR3 DNA reads TGTGCCAGCAGCGTAGCCCTCGGTCCGTATGGCTACACCTTC.

A few counts support this clone. This chain uses TRBV4-2 with TRBJ2-5; a possible D gene is TRBD2 (7 bases). Looked up from germline, CDR1 is LGHNA and CDR2 is YNFKEQ. CDR3 size: 17 residues. Trimming stripped 0 bases from V and 5 bases from J, with 19 bases between. In DNA, the CDR3 is TGTGCCAGCAGCCAAGAAGGGGGGGCCAATCTGAGGGAGACCCAGTACTTC. This encodes CASSQEGGANLRETQYF.

This clone was counted a few times. V usage is TRBV11-2 and J usage is TRBJ2-3; 10 bases are a match to TRBD1. The germline V gene encodes CDR1 SGHAT and CDR2 FQNNGV. The CDR3 extends over 15 amino acids. V lost 3 bases, J lost 5 bases, and 5 bases stayed unmatched. CDR3 sequence: CASSLTGGVKDTQYF. Written as DNA, the CDR3 is TGTGCCAGCAGCTTGACAGGGGGCGTAAAAGATACGCAGTATTTT.

This clone was recorded a few times. This chain joins TRBV13 and TRBJ1-3; D ambiguous. Looked up from germline, CDR1 is PRHDT and CDR2 is FYEKMQ (reference sequence). The CDR3 has 13 residues. Trimming stripped 5 bases from V and 4 bases from J, with 9 bases between. The CDR3, as DNA: TGTGCCAGCAGCCATGCGTTCGGAAACACCATATATTTT. As protein: CASSHAFGNTIYF. The full variable domain, with the rest looked up from reference TRBV13 and TRBJ1-3, is AAGVIQSPRHLIKEKRETATLKCYPIPRHDTVYWYQQGPGQDPQFLISFYEKMQSDKGSIPDRFSAQQFSDYHSELNMSSLELGDSALYFCASSHAFGNTIYFGEGSWLTVV.

This clone was detected a few times. The chain has TRBV28 and TRBJ2-5, with D perhaps matching TRBD2 (7 bases). V lost 3 bases and J 4 bases, leaving 18 bases between the germline ends. The length of the CDR3 is 16 residues. Germline loops: CDR1 MDHEN, CDR2 SYDVKM. CDR3 nucleotide sequence: TGTGCCAGCAGTTTTTCTCGGTCGGGGGGCTCAGAGACCCAGTACTTC. This codes for CASSFSRSGGSETQYF.

The chain links TRBV11-3 to TRBJ1-1; D gene ambiguous. Trimming cost V 1 base and J 1 base, with 13 bases left between them. The CDR3 loop spans 16 amino acids. Germline CDR1 reads SGHNT; CDR2 reads YENEEA. The CDR3 DNA reads TGTGCCAGCAGCTTAGCTCCTCCGAGTTGGAACACTGAAGCTTTCTTT. Its translation is CASSLAPPSWNTEAFF.

This clone was counted a few times. The chain employs TRBV28 and TRBJ1-2; D may be TRBD1 (6 bases). CDR1 is MDHEN and CDR2 is SYDVKM in the germline V gene. The CDR3 runs to 14 residues. Trimming took off 2 bases at V and 0 bases at J, with 7 bases between the two ends. CDR3 protein: CASSLGGSNYGYTF. CDR3 nucleotide sequence: TGTGCCAGCAGTTTAGGGGGCTCTAACTATGGCTACACCTTC.

This clone was recorded a few times. The J gene is TRBJ1-2, the V gene TRBV14; D call uncertain. The CDR3 runs 18 residues. The germline CDR1 and CDR2 sequences are SGHDN and FVKESK. The V end lost 4 bases, the J end lost 4 bases, and 25 bases lay between the germline ends. The CDR3 protein is CASSRLQDRLGLSYGYTF. The CDR3 DNA reads TGTGCCAGCAGCCGTCTTCAGGACCGTCTCGGACTAAGCTATGGCTACACCTTC.

This clone was seen a handful of times. The chain combines TRBV18 with TRBJ1-2; D ambiguous. V dropped 6 bases and J dropped 2 bases, with 10 bases sitting between them. Germline-derived CDR1 and CDR2 are KGHSH and LQKENI. The CDR3 runs to 13 residues. CDR3 amino acids: CASSLTENYGYTF. In DNA, the CDR3 is TGTGCCAGCTCTCTAACAGAGAACTATGGCTACACCTTC. Looking up the rest from reference TRBV18 and TRBJ1-2 gives the full variable domain: NAGVMQNPRHLVRRRGQEARLRCSPMKGHSHVYWYRQLPEEGLKFMVYLQKENIIDESGMPKERFSAEFPKEGPSILRIQQVVRGDSAAYFCASSLTENYGYTFGSGTRLTVV.

The chain employs TRBV11-1 and TRBJ2-2; 7 bases are shared with TRBD1. V shed 3 bases, J shed 0 bases, and the junction held 1 base outside the gene matches. Per germline, CDR1 SGHAT and CDR2 FQDESV (reference sequence). The CDR3 consists of 15 residues. The chain's CDR3 is CASSLQGANTGELFF. The CDR3 DNA is TGTGCCAGCAGCTTGCAGGGGGCGAACACCGGGGAGCTGTTTTTT.

This chain uses TRBV4-2 with TRBJ2-1; D gene ambiguous. Trimming stripped 4 bases from V and 3 bases from J, with 16 bases between. Germline CDR1 is LGHNA and CDR2 is YNFKEQ. This CDR3 comprises 16 residues. CDR3 sequence: CASSRPLPSDYNEQFF. DNA for the CDR3: TGTGCCAGCAGCCGGCCCCTCCCCTCAGACTACAATGAGCAGTTCTTC.

The genes are TRBV5-6 and TRBJ2-3; perhaps TRBD2 as D (5 bases). Germline values: CDR1 SGHDT, CDR2 YYEEEE. This CDR3 is built from 14 residues. V dropped 0 bases and J dropped 6 bases, with 11 bases sitting between them. In DNA, the CDR3 is TGTGCCAGCAGCTTGGTCCCCCCGGGGGATACGCAGTATTTT. It specifies CASSLVPPGDTQYF.

This clone appeared a few times. The chain recombines TRBV5-4 with TRBJ1-3; no firm D call. Germline V lookup: CDR1 SGHNT, CDR2 YYREEE (reference sequence). The V and J ends lost 0 bases and 8 bases respectively, with 9 bases between them. The CDR3 totals 13 residues. CDR3 sequence reads: CASSLGGRDTIYF. In DNA, the CDR3 is TGTGCCAGCAGCTTGGGAGGGAGGGACACCATATATTTT.

This clone turned up a few times. This chain connects TRBV30 to TRBJ1-3; the match to TRBD1 covers 8 bases. V lost 0 bases and J lost 9; bases outside the gene matches: 7. Germline CDR1 reads GTSNPN; CDR2 reads SVGIG (reference sequence). The CDR3 contains 14 residues. CDR3 nucleotide sequence: TGTGCCTGGAGTGTTCTACAGGGGGTCGGCACCATATATTTT. Protein sequence: CAWSVLQGVGTIYF.

The chain has TRBV7-2 and TRBJ2-2; D not resolved. Germline-derived CDR1 and CDR2 are SGHTA and FQGNSA. The CDR3 is 14 residues long. V dropped 2 bases and J dropped 2 bases, with 6 bases sitting between them. CDR3 residues: CASSLMANTGELFF. The CDR3 bases are TGTGCCAGCAGCTTAATGGCAAACACCGGGGAGCTGTTTTTT.

In its sample, this clone was seen a few times. The same CDR3 arises from other DNA sequences in this sample as well. This chain connects TRBV18 to TRBJ2-3, with 8 nucleotides matching TRBD2. Per the germline V gene, CDR1 is KGHSH and CDR2 is LQKENI. The length of the CDR3 is 13 residues. The CDR3 nucleotides are TGTGCTTCCGGGGGGGCCTACACAGATACGCAGTATTTT. It translates to CASGGAYTDTQYF.

The J gene is TRBJ1-3, the V gene TRBV5-8; tentative D call: TRBD1 (5 bases). The germline CDR1 and CDR2 sequences are SGHTS and YDEGEE. The CDR3 is 14 amino acids. Trimming removed 4 bases at V and 3 bases at J, with 11 bases between. Here the CDR3 DNA reads TGTGCCAGCAGCAGACGACAGCTTGGAAACACCATATATTTT. Residues: CASSRRQLGNTIYF. Full variable domain (remainder filled in from reference TRBV5-8 and TRBJ1-3): EAGVTQSPTHLIKTRGQQATLRCSPISGHTSVYWYQQALGLGLQFLLWYDEGEERNRGNFPPRFSGRQFPNYSSELNVNALELEDSALYLCASSRRQLGNTIYFGEGSWLTVV.

The chain recombines TRBV7-2 with TRBJ1-2, with a weak D call TRBD1 (5 bases). Germline V gene data show CDR1 as SGHTA and CDR2 as FQGNSA. V dropped 5 bases and J dropped 4 bases, with 17 bases sitting between them. The CDR3 is 15 residues long. The CDR3 DNA reads as TGTGCCAGCAGCGTCCCCGGGACGGGAGTCTATGGCTACACCTTC. Translating gives CASSVPGTGVYGYTF.

This clone turned up a few times. The chain joins TRBV19 to TRBJ2-5; tentative D call: TRBD2 (6 bases). CDR3 length equals 13 residues. Between the trimmed V and J ends, which lost 5 bases and 0 bases, there was a span of 7 bases. Germline-derived CDR1 and CDR2 are LNHDA and SQIVND (reference sequence). This CDR3 is CASSWGDQETQYF. CDR3 coding DNA: TGTGCCAGTAGTTGGGGGGACCAAGAGACCCAGTACTTC. Full variable domain (rest looked up from reference TRBV19 and TRBJ2-5): DGGITQSPKYLFRKEGQNVTLSCEQNLNHDAMYWYRQDPGQGLRLIYYSQIVNDFQKGDIAEGYSVSREKKESFPLTVTSAQKNPTAFYLCASSWGDQETQYFGPGTRLLVL.